The 17 T cell receptor beta chains listed next were all sequenced from one sample in a study of shared clonotypes between healthy human individuals. Method: immunoSEQ multiplex PCR; TCRdb's copy keeps in-frame clones and lacks some. The repertoire holds around 1.9 million clones, with 90% to 95% as singletons. Cells designated naive CD8 were CD45RO-negative and were positively selected for CCR7, with terminally differentiated effector memory CD45RA+ cells excluded. The sample was naive CD8+ T cells from PBMCs. These receptors were taken from a man younger than 30 in good health. Some clones in this sample may be carry-over from other donors' samples.

The chain recombines TRBV7-9 with TRBJ2-2; D uncertain. V lost 10 bases, J lost 9 bases, and 15 bases lay in between. Germline loops: CDR1 SEHNR, CDR2 FQNEAQ (reference sequence). This CDR3 contains 12 residues. CDR3 in DNA: TGTGCCACCCTTATAAGGAGCCGGGAGCTGTTTTTT. Protein: CATLIRSRELFF. Full variable domain (remainder filled in from reference TRBV7-9 and TRBJ2-2): DTGVSQNPRHKITKRGQNVTFRCDPISEHNRLYWYRQTLGQGPEFLTYFQNEAQLEKSRLLSDRFSAERPKGSFSTLEIQRTEQGDSAMYLCATLIRSRELFFGEGSRLTVL.

The gene calls are TRBV27 and TRBJ2-5; 7 bases are shared with TRBD1. The CDR3 sequence is 17 residues long. J was trimmed by 1 base and V by 5 bases; bases with no gene match: 13. Germline V CDR1 and CDR2: MNHEY, SMNVEV (reference sequence). The CDR3 protein is CASSQPPGQELQETQYF. For the CDR3, the DNA is TGTGCCAGCAGTCAACCCCCCGGACAGGAACTCCAAGAGACCCAGTACTTC.

The chain employs TRBV27 and TRBJ2-2; tentatively, D is TRBD1 (6 bases). V dropped 1 base and J dropped 4 bases, with 10 bases sitting between them. Germline CDR1 reads MNHEY; CDR2 reads SMNVEV (reference sequence). The CDR3 loop spans 15 amino acids. CDR3 loop: CASSLLGQPTGELFF. CDR3 bases: TGTGCCAGCAGTTTATTGGGACAACCCACCGGGGAGCTGTTTTTT.

The rearrangement uses TRBV14 and TRBJ2-4, with D possibly being TRBD2 (5 bases). CDR3 length equals 16 residues. In germline, CDR1 is SGHDN, CDR2 FVKESK. V lost 4 bases and J 3 bases, leaving 16 bases between the germline ends. Here the CDR3 reads CASSLPFGRGKNIQYF. As DNA, the CDR3 is TGTGCCAGCAGCCTCCCGTTTGGGAGAGGCAAAAACATTCAGTACTTC.

The chain carries TRBV5-1 and TRBJ1-5, with 12 bases aligning to TRBD1. Germline values: CDR1 SGHRS, CDR2 YFSETQ. V trimming: 4 bases; J trimming: 7 bases; junction bases outside the gene matches: 6. The CDR3 totals 15 residues. The CDR3 DNA sequence: TGCGCCAGCAGCGCCGGGACAGGGGGCGAACAGCCCCAGCATTTT. This codes for CASSAGTGGEQPQHF.

This chain joins TRBV7-9 and TRBJ1-3; D is unclear. Germline CDR1 is SEHNR and CDR2 is FQNEAQ (reference sequence). V lost 1 base to trimming and J lost 2 bases, with 9 bases between them. The CDR3 length is 15 residues. The chain's CDR3 is CASSLGPLAGNTIYF. CDR3 nucleotide sequence: TGTGCCAGCAGCTTAGGACCCTTGGCTGGAAACACCATATATTTT.

This clone was counted many times. The rearrangement uses TRBV5-6 and TRBJ1-1; D gene ambiguous. V was clipped by 1 base and J by 5 bases, with 9 bases between them. Looked up from germline, CDR1 is SGHDT and CDR2 is YYEEEE. CDR3 length: 13 residues. The CDR3 spells CASSLIPETEAFF. CDR3 sequence (DNA): TGTGCCAGCAGCTTGATTCCGGAGACTGAAGCTTTCTTT.

This clone has just one count. The V call is TRBV6-5, the J call TRBJ2-1; TRBD2 is a possible D gene (6 bases). CDR3 length equals 14 residues. V lost 6 bases and J 6 bases, leaving 15 bases between the germline ends. From germline, CDR1 is MNHEY and CDR2 SVGAGI. CDR3 DNA sequence: TGTGCCAGCAGACACACGGAGGGGATCAATGAGCAGTTCTTC. It specifies CASRHTEGINEQFF.

Only one count was recorded for this clone. The J gene is TRBJ2-7, the V gene TRBV6-5; 7 nucleotides align to TRBD1. Unmatched junction bases numbered 2, after V lost 4 bases and J lost 5 bases. The germline CDR1 and CDR2 sequences are MNHEY and SVGAGI. The CDR3 contains 12 residues. CDR3 in DNA: TGTGCCAGCAGTTTACAGGGGAACGAGCAGTACTTC. Residues: CASSLQGNEQYF.

In regard to this clone: The sample holds other DNA sequences that translate to the same CDR3. For the CDR3, the DNA is TGTGCCAGCAGCTCCGGACTAGTCTCCTACGAGCAGTACTTC. The encoded protein is CASSSGLVSYEQYF. V gene TRBV7-8 combines with J gene TRBJ2-7, with 7 bases fitting TRBD2. V dropped 4 bases and J dropped 0; count of bases not matched to a gene: 3. Germline values: CDR1 SGHVS, CDR2 FQNEAQ. CDR3 size: 14 residues. The entire variable domain, with the rest obtained from reference TRBV7-8 and TRBJ2-7, is as follows: GAGVSQSPRYKVAKRGQDVALRCDPISGHVSLFWYQQALGQGPEFLTYFQNEAQLDKSGLPSDRFFAERPEGSVSTLKIQRTQQEDSAVYLCASSSGLVSYEQYFGPGTRLTVT.

Note on this clone: The same CDR3 also results from other DNA sequences found in this sample. This chain joins TRBV27 and TRBJ2-7, with 9 bases fitting TRBD1. V dropped 5 bases and J dropped 2; count of bases not matched to a gene: 4. The germline gives CDR1 MNHEY, CDR2 SMNVEV (reference sequence). The CDR3 runs 14 residues. The CDR3, as DNA: TGTGCCAGCAGTCCTAGACAGGGGGCCTACGAGCAGTACTTC. This gives the protein CASSPRQGAYEQYF.

The chain joins TRBV11-2 to TRBJ2-5; D gene ambiguous. In germline, CDR1 is SGHAT, CDR2 FQNNGV. Trimming removed 1 base from V and 0 bases from J, with 12 bases in between. This CDR3 contains 16 residues. CDR3 protein: CASSLGHRTYQETQYF. The CDR3 nucleotides read TGTGCCAGCAGCTTAGGCCATAGGACGTACCAAGAGACCCAGTACTTC.

V and J are TRBV28 and TRBJ2-7, with D perhaps being TRBD1 or TRBD2 (5 bases each). Per the germline V gene, CDR1 is MDHEN and CDR2 is SYDVKM. Trimming left V 10 bases short and J 3 bases short, with 13 bases between. The CDR3 is 12 amino acids. The DNA for the CDR3 is TGTGCCACCGGGACGGTGGACTACGAGCAGTACTTC. Its translation is CATGTVDYEQYF.

To note about this clone: Other DNA sequences in this sample translate to the same CDR3. The chain employs TRBV29-1 and TRBJ2-7, with 10 bases lining up with TRBD1. In germline, CDR1 is SQVTM, CDR2 ANQGSEA. The CDR3 spans 13 residues. Unmatched junction bases numbered 3, after V lost 7 bases and J lost 0 bases. This chain's CDR3 is CSARTGGSYEQYF. The CDR3 DNA reads TGCAGCGCAAGGACAGGGGGCTCCTACGAGCAGTACTTC.

The chain uses TRBV5-1 and TRBJ1-1; D is undetermined. V lost 4 bases and J lost 11, with 33 bases in between. The CDR3 extends over 18 amino acids. Germline V gene data show CDR1 as SGHRS and CDR2 as YFSETQ. In DNA form, the CDR3 reads TGCGCCAGCAGCCCACCAGAACTAATGGATCAGAGCCCTTCGAAGGCTTTCTTT. Encoded protein: CASSPPELMDQSPSKAFF.

The chain employs TRBV10-3 and TRBJ2-7; 10 bases align to TRBD1. The junction had 9 bases not matched to a gene; V was cut back by 2 bases and J by 5 bases. Germline V lookup: CDR1 ENHRY, CDR2 SYGVKD. The length of the CDR3 is 16 residues. The CDR3 protein is CAISEVGTGVSHEQYF. In DNA form, the CDR3 reads TGTGCCATCAGTGAGGTAGGGACAGGGGTTTCCCACGAGCAGTACTTC.

The chain recombines TRBV5-8 with TRBJ1-1; TRBD1 might be the D (5 bases). This CDR3 region has 15 residues. Trimming took 0 bases from V and 0 from J, leaving 9 bases between them. CDR1 and CDR2 (germline): SGHTS, YDEGEE. The CDR3 sequence is CASSLVGDLNTEAFF. DNA for the CDR3: TGTGCCAGCAGCTTGGTAGGGGATTTGAACACTGAAGCTTTCTTT.